This T cell receptor (beta chain) is from a study of T cells in Graves' hyperthyroidism and ophthalmopathy. Study background: Peripheral blood was obtained at initial diagnosis, preceding any treatment.

V was cut by 0 bases and J by 8 bases, with 16 bases left in between. The length of the CDR3 is 15 residues. Germline V gene sequence: CDR1 MNHNS, CDR2 SASEGT. Amplification targeted TCR beta CDR3 regions from RNA transcripts. TCR CDR3 underwent first-round RT-PCR with the HTBI primer set. TCRdb used MiXCR to reprocess the multiplex PCR reads, holding one entry per CDR3 protein. The table has about 420,000 distinct CDR3 sequences, approximately 14% seen once; the top ten hold approximately 5.3%. The genes are TRBV6-1 and TRBJ1-2; D remains ambiguous. The material sequenced was blood. The TCR comes from a woman under 30 with Graves' hyperthyroidism. For the CDR3, the DNA is TGTGCCAGCAGTGAAGCGAACGGACGCCCGGCGGGCTACACCTTC. Its protein is CASSEANGRPAGYTF.